Included here is one TCR beta chain sequence, with context. The entry originates in a study of blood T cell repertoires in COVID-19. In the study overall: Samples taken during acute and convalescent COVID-19 were collected in the United States, Italy and Spain. From T cells, B-cell-depleted T cells, or PBMCs came the material, which was cDNA or gDNA.

The CDR3 is 14 amino acids. Trimming took off 3 bases at V and 2 bases at J, with 11 bases between the two ends. Germline CDR1 reads SGDLS; CDR2 reads YYNGEE. Per the original data handling: Estimation of nucleated cell counts relied on the amplification of reference gene primers. The protocol was immunoSEQ multiplex PCR, while the TCRdb copy is restricted to in-frame clones and leaves out a portion. D and trimming come from the DNA, and the V and J calls and clone size come from that table. The sample lists roughly 60,000 clones; around four fifths were seen once. This chain links TRBV9 with TRBJ1-2; a possible D gene is TRBD1 (6 bases). This TCR was sampled from a man older than 75 with acute or convalescent COVID-19. Sequencing was performed on peripheral blood. The CDR3 loop is CASSGGGSNYGYTF. The DNA for the CDR3 is TGTGCCAGCAGCGGAGGGGGTTCAAACTATGGCTACACCTTC.